This record looks at one TCR beta chain sequence and its context. These data are taken from a study of T cell responses to AZD1222 COVID-19 vaccine. Only in-frame clones appear in the TCRdb table, and some are missing; sequencing was by immunoSEQ multiplex PCR. The sample has roughly 120,000 clones, about 91% seen once. The clonotype originates from an adult in good health. Sequences were derived from peripheral blood, sampled on day 0 of AZD1222 vaccination.

The DNA for the CDR3 is TGTGCCAGCAGCTTGAGACAGGGGAGCGCTGAAGCTTTCTTT. Protein product: CASSLRQGSAEAFF. The chain links TRBV7-2 to TRBJ1-1; 8 nucleotides agree with TRBD1. Germline V gene sequence: CDR1 SGHTA, CDR2 FQGNSA. The V gene end was trimmed by 3 bases and the J gene end by 6 bases; junction bases not matched to a gene: 6. CDR3 size: 14 residues.